The subject of this entry is one T cell receptor (beta chain). Sequencing used immunoSEQ multiplex PCR; TCRdb keeps in-frame clones, though not all of them. Of tens of thousands of clones in the sample, about 90% were seen once. This record comes from a study of control samples from healthy donors and cancer patients. Per germline, CDR1 SNHLY and CDR2 FYNNEI. The length of the CDR3 is 14 residues. V lost 1 base and J 3 bases, leaving 9 bases between the germline ends. Material for sequencing was blood. This TCR was recovered from a man over 45 in good health. This chain connects TRBV2 to TRBJ1-2, with D tentatively TRBD1 (5 bases). The CDR3 DNA is TGTGCCAGCAGTGAAGGCAGGGCCTACTATGGCTACACCTTC. Its protein product is CASSEGRAYYGYTF. Together with reference TRBV2 and TRBJ1-2, the CDR3 gives the full variable domain: EPEVTQTPSHQVTQMGQEVILRCVPISNHLYFYWYRQILGQKVEFLVSFYNNEISEKSEIFDDQFSVERPDGSNFTLKIRSTKLEDSAMYFCASSEGRAYYGYTFGSGTRLTVV.